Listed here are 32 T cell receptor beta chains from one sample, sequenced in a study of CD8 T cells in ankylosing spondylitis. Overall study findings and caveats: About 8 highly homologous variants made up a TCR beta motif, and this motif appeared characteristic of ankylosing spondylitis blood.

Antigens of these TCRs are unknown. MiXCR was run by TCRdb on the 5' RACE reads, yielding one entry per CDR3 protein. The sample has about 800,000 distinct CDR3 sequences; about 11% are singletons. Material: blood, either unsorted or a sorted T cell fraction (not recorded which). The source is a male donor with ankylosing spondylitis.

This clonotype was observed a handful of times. This chain's CDR3 is CASSLLQGPPQHF. The CDR3 DNA follows: TGTGCCAGCTCACTTTTACAGGGGCCCCCCCAGCATTTT. V gene TRBV18 combines with J gene TRBJ1-5; TRBD1 matches 7 bases. CDR1 is KGHSH, CDR2 LQKENI, per germline. The trim removed 4 bases at V and 10 bases at J, leaving 7 bases unmatched. The CDR3 consists of 13 residues.

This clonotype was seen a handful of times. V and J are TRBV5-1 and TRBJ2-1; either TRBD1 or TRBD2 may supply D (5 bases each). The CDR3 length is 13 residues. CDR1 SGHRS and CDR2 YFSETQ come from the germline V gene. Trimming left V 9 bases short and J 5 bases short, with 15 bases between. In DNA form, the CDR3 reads TGCGCCATCCGTACCGGGACCAACAATGAGCAGTTCTTC. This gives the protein CAIRTGTNNEQFF. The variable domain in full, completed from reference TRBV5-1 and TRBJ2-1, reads KAGVTQTPRYLIKTRGQQVTLSCSPISGHRSVSWYQQTPGQGLQFLFEYFSETQRNKGNFPGRFSGRQFSNSRSEMNVSTLELGDSALYLCAIRTGTNNEQFFGPGTRLTVL.

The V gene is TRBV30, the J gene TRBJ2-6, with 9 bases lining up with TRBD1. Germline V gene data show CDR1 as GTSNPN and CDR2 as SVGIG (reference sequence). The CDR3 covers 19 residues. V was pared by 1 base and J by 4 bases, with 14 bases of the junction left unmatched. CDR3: CAWSGLSRDRAVGANVLTF. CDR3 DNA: TGTGCCTGGAGTGGGCTCAGCCGGGACAGGGCGGTCGGGGCCAACGTCCTGACTTTC.

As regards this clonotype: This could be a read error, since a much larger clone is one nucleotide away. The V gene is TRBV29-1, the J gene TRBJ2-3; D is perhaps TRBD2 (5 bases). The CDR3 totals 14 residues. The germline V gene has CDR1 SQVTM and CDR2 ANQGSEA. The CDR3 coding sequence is TGCAGCGTTGAAGAAGTCGAGGGCACAGATACGAAGTATTTT. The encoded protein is CSVEEVEGTDTKYF.

The CDR3 region is CASSYDVGEQYF. The CDR3 coding sequence is TGTGCCAGCAGTTACGACGTCGGGGAGCAGTACTTC. V is TRBV6-2 or TRBV6-3 and J is TRBJ2-7, with unresolved D. The CDR3 has 12 residues. The germline gives CDR1 MNHEY, CDR2 SVGEGT. Between the trimmed V and J ends, which lost 2 bases and 7 bases, there was a span of 9 bases.

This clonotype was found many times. CDR3 sequence reads: CSAGQGANEKLFF. The CDR3 coding sequence is TGCAGTGCGGGACAGGGGGCTAATGAAAAACTGTTTTTT. V gene TRBV20-1 combines with J gene TRBJ1-4; 11 bases line up with TRBD1. The CDR3 consists of 13 residues. J lost 3 bases, V lost 6 bases, and 0 bases had no gene match. Germline V gives CDR1 DFQATT, CDR2 SNEGSKA (reference sequence).

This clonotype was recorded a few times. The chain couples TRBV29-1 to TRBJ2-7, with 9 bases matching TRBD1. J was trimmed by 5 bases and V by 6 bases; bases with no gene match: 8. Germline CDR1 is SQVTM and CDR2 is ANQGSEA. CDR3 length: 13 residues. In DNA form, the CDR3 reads TGCAGCGTCGGGACAGGGAAAAGGGACGAGCAGTACTTC. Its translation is CSVGTGKRDEQYF.

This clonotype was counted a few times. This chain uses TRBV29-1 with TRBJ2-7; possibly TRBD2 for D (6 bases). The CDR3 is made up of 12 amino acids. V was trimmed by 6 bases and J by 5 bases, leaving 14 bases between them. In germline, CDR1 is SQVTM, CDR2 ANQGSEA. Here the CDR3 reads CSVVWRGNEQYF. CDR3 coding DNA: TGCAGCGTGGTCTGGCGGGGAAACGAGCAGTACTTC.

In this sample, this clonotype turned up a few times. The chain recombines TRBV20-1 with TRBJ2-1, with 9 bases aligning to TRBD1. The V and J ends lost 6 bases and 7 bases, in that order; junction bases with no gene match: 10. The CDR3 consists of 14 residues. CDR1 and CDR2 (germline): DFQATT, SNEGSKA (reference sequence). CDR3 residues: CSAARQGDMNEQFF. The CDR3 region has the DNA TGCAGTGCGGCTCGACAGGGGGATATGAATGAGCAGTTCTTC.

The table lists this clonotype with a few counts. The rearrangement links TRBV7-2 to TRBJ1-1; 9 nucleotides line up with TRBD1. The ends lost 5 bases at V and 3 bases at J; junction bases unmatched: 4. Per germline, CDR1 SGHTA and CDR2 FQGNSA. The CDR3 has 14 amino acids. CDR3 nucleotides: TGTGCCAGCAGCACGGGACAGGGCCACACTGAAGCTTTCTTT. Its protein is CASSTGQGHTEAFF.

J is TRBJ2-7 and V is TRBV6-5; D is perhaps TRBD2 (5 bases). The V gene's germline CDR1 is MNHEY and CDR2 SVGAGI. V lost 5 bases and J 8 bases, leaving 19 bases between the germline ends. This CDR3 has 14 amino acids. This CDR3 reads CASSNQDLEYQQYF. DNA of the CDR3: TGTGCCAGCAGTAACCAGGACTTGGAATATCAGCAGTACTTC.

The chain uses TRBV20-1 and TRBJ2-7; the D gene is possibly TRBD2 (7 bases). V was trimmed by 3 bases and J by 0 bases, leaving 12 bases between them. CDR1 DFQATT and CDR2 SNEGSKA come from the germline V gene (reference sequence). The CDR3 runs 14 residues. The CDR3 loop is CSARWGGPSYEQYF. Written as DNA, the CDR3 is TGCAGTGCTAGGTGGGGGGGCCCCTCCTACGAGCAGTACTTC.

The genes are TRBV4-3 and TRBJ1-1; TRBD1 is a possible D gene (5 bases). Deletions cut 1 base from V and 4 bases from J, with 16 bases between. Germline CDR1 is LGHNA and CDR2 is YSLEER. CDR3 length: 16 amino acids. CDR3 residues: CASSQVMAGRGTEAFF. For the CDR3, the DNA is TGCGCCAGCAGCCAAGTTATGGCAGGAAGGGGCACTGAAGCTTTCTTT.

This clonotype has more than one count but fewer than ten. This CDR3 reads CASSLLMVNEQFF. The CDR3 DNA is TGTGCCAGCAGCTTATTAATGGTTAATGAGCAGTTCTTC. The J gene is TRBJ2-1, the V gene TRBV7-6; D gene ambiguous. CDR3 length equals 13 residues. Between the trimmed V and J ends, which lost 2 bases and 7 bases, there was a span of 9 bases. From germline, CDR1 is SGHVS and CDR2 FNYEAQ.

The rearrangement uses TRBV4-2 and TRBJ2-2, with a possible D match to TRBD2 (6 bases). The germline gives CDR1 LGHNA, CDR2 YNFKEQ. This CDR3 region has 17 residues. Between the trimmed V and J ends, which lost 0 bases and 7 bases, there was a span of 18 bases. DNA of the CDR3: TGTGCCAGCAGCCAAGATCGGGATTGGCAGGGAGGCGGGGAGCTGTTTTTT. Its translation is CASSQDRDWQGGGELFF.

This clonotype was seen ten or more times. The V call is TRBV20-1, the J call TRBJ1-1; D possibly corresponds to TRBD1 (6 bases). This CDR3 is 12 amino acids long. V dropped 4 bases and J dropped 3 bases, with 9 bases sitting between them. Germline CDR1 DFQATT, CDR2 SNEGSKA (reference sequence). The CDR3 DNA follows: TGCAGTGCTACACAGGGAGACACTGAAGCTTTCTTT. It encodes CSATQGDTEAFF.

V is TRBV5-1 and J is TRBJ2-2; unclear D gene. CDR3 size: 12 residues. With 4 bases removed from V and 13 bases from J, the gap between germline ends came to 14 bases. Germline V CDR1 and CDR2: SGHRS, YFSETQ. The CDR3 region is CASSASEGSLFF. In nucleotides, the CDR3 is TGCGCCAGCAGCGCTTCGGAAGGCTCGCTGTTTTTT. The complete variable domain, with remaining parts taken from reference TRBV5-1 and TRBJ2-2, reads KAGVTQTPRYLIKTRGQQVTLSCSPISGHRSVSWYQQTPGQGLQFLFEYFSETQRNKGNFPGRFSGRQFSNSRSEMNVSTLELGDSALYLCASSASEGSLFFGEGSRLTVL.

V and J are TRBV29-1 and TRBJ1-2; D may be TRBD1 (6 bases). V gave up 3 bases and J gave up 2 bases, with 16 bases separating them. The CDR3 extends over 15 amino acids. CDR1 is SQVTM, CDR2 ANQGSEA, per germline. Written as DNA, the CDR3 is TGCAGCGTTGATACTGGCCTACAGGGAAACTATGGCTACACCTTC. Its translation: CSVDTGLQGNYGYTF.

The CDR3 DNA sequence: TGCGCCAGCAGCCGGATCAGAACCGGGGAGCTGTTTTTT. Translation gives CASSRIRTGELFF. This chain uses TRBV5-1 with TRBJ2-2; D is unclear. Germline values: CDR1 SGHRS, CDR2 YFSETQ. V lost 4 bases and J 5 bases, leaving 9 bases between the germline ends. The CDR3 extends over 13 amino acids.

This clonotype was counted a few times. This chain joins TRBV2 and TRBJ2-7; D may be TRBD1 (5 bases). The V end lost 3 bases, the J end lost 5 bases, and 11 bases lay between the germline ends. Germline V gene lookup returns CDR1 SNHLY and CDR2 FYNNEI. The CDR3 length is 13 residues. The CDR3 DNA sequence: TGTGCCAGCAGTGACCAGGGAATCCACGAGCAGTACTTC. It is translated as CASSDQGIHEQYF.

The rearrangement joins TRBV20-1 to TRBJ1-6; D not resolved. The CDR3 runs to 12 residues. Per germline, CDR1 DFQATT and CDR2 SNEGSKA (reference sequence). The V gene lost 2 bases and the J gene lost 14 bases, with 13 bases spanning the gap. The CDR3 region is CSARTRSGTLHF. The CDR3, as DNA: TGCAGTGCTAGAACCCGGTCTGGTACCCTCCACTTT.

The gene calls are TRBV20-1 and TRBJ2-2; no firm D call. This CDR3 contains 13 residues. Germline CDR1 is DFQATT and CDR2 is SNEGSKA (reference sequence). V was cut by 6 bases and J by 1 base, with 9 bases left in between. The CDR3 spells CSALGKNTGELFF. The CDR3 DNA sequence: TGCAGTGCCCTAGGGAAGAACACCGGGGAGCTGTTTTTT.

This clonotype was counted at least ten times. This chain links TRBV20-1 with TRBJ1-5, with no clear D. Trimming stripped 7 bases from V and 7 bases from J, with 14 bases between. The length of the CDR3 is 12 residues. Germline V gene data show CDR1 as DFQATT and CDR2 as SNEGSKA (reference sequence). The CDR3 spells CSGKDGWQPQHF. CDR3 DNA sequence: TGCAGTGGCAAGGATGGATGGCAGCCCCAGCATTTT.

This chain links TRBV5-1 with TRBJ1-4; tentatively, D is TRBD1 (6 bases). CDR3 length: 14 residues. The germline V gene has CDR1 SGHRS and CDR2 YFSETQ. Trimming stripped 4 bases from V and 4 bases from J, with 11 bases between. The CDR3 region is CASSGTTGNEKLFF. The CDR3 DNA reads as TGCGCCAGCAGCGGGACAACCGGTAATGAAAAACTGTTTTTT.

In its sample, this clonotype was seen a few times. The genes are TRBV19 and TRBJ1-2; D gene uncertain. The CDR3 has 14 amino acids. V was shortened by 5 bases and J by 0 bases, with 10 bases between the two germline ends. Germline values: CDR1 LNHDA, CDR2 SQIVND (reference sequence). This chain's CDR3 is CASSGVPTNYGYTF. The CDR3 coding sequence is TGTGCCAGTAGTGGGGTGCCTACTAACTATGGCTACACCTTC.

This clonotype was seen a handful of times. CDR3 coding DNA: TGTGCCAGCAGCTTAGCGACCCGATGGGAGCTCAATGAGCAGTTCTTC. Amino acids: CASSLATRWELNEQFF. The genes are TRBV7-2 and TRBJ2-1; a weak D match, TRBD2 (5 bases). This CDR3 is built from 16 residues. Trimming stripped 0 bases from V and 6 bases from J, with 15 bases between. Germline CDR1 reads SGHTA; CDR2 reads FQGNSA.

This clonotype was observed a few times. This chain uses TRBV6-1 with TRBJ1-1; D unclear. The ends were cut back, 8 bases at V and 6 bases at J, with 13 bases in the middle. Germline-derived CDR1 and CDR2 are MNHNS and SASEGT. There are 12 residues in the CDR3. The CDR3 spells CASGRVVAEAFF. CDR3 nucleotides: TGTGCCAGCGGGAGGGTGGTGGCTGAAGCTTTCTTT.

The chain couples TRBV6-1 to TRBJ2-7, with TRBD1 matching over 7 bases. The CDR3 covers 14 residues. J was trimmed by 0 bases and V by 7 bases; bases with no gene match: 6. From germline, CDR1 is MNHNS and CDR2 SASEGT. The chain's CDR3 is CASTHRGFSYEQYF. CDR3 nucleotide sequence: TGTGCCAGCACTCACAGGGGTTTCTCCTACGAGCAGTACTTC.

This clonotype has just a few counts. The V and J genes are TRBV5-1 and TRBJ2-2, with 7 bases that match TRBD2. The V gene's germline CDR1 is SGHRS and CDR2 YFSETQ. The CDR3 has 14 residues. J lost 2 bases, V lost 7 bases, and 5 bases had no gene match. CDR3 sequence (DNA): TGCGCCAGCCATAGGACTAGAAACACCGGGGAGCTGTTTTTT. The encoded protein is CASHRTRNTGELFF. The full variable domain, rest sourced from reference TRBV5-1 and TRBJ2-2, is KAGVTQTPRYLIKTRGQQVTLSCSPISGHRSVSWYQQTPGQGLQFLFEYFSETQRNKGNFPGRFSGRQFSNSRSEMNVSTLELGDSALYLCASHRTRNTGELFFGEGSRLTVL.

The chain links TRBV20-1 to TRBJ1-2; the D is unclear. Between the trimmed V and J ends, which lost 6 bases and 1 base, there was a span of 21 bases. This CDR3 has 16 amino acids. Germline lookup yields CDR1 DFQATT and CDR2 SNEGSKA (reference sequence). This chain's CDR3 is CSALKERVRINYGYTF. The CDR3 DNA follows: TGCAGTGCGCTCAAGGAGCGGGTCCGGATTAACTATGGCTACACCTTC.

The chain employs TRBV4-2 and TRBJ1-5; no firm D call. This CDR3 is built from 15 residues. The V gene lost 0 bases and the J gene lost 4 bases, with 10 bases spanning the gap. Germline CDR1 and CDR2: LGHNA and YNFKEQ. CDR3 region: CASSQDEGRNQPQHF. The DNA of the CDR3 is TGTGCCAGCAGCCAAGACGAAGGTAGAAATCAGCCCCAGCATTTT.

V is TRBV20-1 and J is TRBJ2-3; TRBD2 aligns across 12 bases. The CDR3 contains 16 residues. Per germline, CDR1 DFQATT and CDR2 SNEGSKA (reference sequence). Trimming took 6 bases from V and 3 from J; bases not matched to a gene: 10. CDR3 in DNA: TGCAGTGCAATTAGGACTAGCGGGGACTTTACAGATACGCAGTATTTT. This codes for CSAIRTSGDFTDTQYF.